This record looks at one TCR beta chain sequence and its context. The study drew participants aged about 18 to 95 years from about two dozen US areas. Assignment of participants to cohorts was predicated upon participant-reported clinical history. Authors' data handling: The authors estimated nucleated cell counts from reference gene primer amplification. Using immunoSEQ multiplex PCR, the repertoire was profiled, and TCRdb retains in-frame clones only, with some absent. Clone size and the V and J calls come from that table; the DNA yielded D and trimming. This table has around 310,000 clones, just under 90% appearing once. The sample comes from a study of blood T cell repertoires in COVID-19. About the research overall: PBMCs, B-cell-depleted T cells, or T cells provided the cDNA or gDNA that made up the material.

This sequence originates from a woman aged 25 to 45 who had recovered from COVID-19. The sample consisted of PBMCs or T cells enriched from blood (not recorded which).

DNA of the CDR3: TGCGCCAGCAGCTTGGGACAGCTAGTCTACGAGCAGTACTTC. It encodes CASSLGQLVYEQYF. This chain connects TRBV5-1 to TRBJ2-7, with D perhaps TRBD1 (5 bases). V lost 0 bases, J lost 3 bases, and 10 bases lay in between. Germline CDR1 reads SGHRS; CDR2 reads YFSETQ. The CDR3 runs to 14 residues.